The clone carrying this TCR beta chain was detected only a few times. CDR1 is ENHRY and CDR2 is SYGVKD in the germline V gene. V was trimmed by 0 bases and J by 5 bases, leaving 11 bases between them. This CDR3 is 15 amino acids long. This record belongs to a study of beta chain features in type 1 diabetes. Across the study: The study examined around 98,000,000 sorted cells across all samples.

Expressed TCRB transcripts were sequenced after all isolated RNA was converted to cDNA. About 3.3 million reads, on average, came from each naive, central memory and regulatory T cell sample. The data were produced by immunoSEQ multiplex PCR, yet TCRdb's version contains in-frame clones alone and is incomplete. The table shows 350,000 to 450,000 clones, with roughly 14% occurring only once. The material sequenced was naive CD4+ T cells from blood. The sequence was collected from a man aged 30-40 years in good health. The chain combines TRBV10-3 with TRBJ1-5, with D tentatively TRBD1 (5 bases). The CDR3 loop is CAISESSIGDQPQHF. CDR3 in DNA: TGTGCCATCAGTGAGTCTAGTATAGGGGATCAGCCCCAGCATTTT.